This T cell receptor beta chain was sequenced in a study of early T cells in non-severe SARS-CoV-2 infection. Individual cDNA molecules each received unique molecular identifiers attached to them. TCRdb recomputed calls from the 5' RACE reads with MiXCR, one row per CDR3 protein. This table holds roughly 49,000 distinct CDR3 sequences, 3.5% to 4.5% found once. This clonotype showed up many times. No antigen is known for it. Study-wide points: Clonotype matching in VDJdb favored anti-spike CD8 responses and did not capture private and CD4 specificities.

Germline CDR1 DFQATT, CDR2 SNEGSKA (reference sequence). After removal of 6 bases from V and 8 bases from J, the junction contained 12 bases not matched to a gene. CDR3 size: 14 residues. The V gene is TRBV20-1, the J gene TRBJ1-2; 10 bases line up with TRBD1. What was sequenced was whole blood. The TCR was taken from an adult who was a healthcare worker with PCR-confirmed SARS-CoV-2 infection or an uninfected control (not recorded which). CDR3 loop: CSAPRATGGKGYTF. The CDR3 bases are TGCAGTGCCCCGAGGGCGACAGGGGGCAAGGGCTACACCTTC.